The entry that follows covers one TCR beta chain sequence. Which antigen it targets is not known. No base quality values were provided; no much bigger clone lies one nucleotide off. Measured from the cysteine to the phenylalanine, the CDR3 is 19 residues long. Of the read, only the CDR3 DNA is kept; its 57 bases are in frame from base 1. CDR1 and CDR2 (LNHDA, SQIVND) derive from the germline V gene (reference sequence). The trim is 6 bases for V and 0 bases for J, with a gap of 23 bases between the germline ends. The immunoSEQ Assay, a bias-controlled multiplex PCR, was used to amplify TCRbeta CDR3 regions from genomic DNA. In the original analysis: Within the assay, amplification of reference gene primers was used to estimate how many nucleated cells each sample contained. To quantify the absolute abundance of each unique TCRbeta CDR3 rearrangement, sequence reads were collapsed and filtered. Productive Simpson clonality was computed per sample as the square root of Simpson's diversity index over productive rearrangements. Drawn from immuneACCESS, this table holds only the in-frame rearrangements with V and J called that TCRdb kept. Clones are partly lost; checked studies trace under half to an unresolved V gene and leave the rest unexplained. V and J calls and clone size are as listed in that table; D and trimming were resolved from the DNA. The sample table contains 130,000 or so clones; only one count was recorded for approximately 83% of them. The ten largest make up 1.6% of the sample.

Each collaborating institution followed its own protocols to collect whole blood in K2EDTA tubes. For TCRbeta analysis, collaborators shipped samples in one of three forms: frozen whole blood, isolated PBMCs, or DNA extracted from either of those sample types. This sample is drawn from a study of blood T cell repertoires in COVID-19 (dated by TCRdb to the early 2020s). Context from the whole study: Samples covering the acute and convalescent phases of COVID-19 were provided by collaborators in the United States, Italy and Spain. HLA class I and class II types, where available, came from metadata supplied by the sample provider rather than from assay-based typing. The prospective study material was composed of cDNA or gDNA derived from T cells, B-cell-depleted T cells, or PBMCs. Samples were obtained from the ongoing ImmuneRACE study (first 160 participants) and from over 1,000 subjects provided by 6 global collaborators. The repertoires were made available in a free public database intended to serve as a resource for research on the immune response to SARS-CoV-2. The dataset comprised deeply sampled blood TCRbeta repertoires from subjects exposed to, actively infected with, or recovered from COVID-19. The sample metadata nearly always contained a de-identified subject ID, COVID-19 status, age in years and sex.

On the study overall, not on this receptor specifically: Clinical and demographic metadata were provided uncurated, with the amount varying by source and participant.

This receptor chain uses TRBV19 and TRBJ1-4; TRBD1 is perhaps the D gene, given 5 matching bases. The sequenced sample consisted of peripheral blood. The TCR sequence derives from a human donor in a cohort sampled during active COVID-19. At the DNA level, the sequence is TGTGCCAGTAGCCAGGACCCCTGGACACACTCCTCAACTAATGAAAAACTGTTTTTT. Translated, this is CASSQDPWTHSSTNEKLFF.